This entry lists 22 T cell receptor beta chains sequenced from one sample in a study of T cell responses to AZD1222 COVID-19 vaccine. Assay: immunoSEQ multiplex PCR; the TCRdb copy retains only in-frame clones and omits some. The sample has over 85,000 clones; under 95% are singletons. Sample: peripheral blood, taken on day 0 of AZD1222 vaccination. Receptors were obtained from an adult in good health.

The CDR3 coding sequence is TGCAGTGCTTCAAAAGAGACCCAGTACTTC. Protein: CSASKETQYF. This rearrangement joins TRBV20-1 to TRBJ2-5, with D unresolved. The germline V gene encodes CDR1 DFQATT and CDR2 SNEGSKA (reference sequence). V was pared by 5 bases and J by 3 bases, with 4 bases between. The CDR3 loop spans 10 amino acids.

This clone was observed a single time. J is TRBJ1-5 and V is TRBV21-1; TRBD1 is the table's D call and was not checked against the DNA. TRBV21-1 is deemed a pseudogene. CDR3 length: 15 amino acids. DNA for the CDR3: TGTGCCAGCAGCAGTGAGACAGGGAGCAATCAGCCCCAGCATTTT. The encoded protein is CASSSETGSNQPQHF.

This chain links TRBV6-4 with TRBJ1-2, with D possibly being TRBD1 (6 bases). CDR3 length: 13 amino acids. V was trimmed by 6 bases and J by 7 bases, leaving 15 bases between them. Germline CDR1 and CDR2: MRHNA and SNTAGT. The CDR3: CASRMDSWGGYTF. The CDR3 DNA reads TGTGCCAGCAGAATGGACAGCTGGGGTGGCTACACCTTC.

Here the CDR3 DNA reads TGTGCCAGCAGGATAACGGGGAGAAATTCACCCCTCCACTTT. It encodes CASRITGRNSPLHF. The chain links TRBV11-2 to TRBJ1-6; no definite D call. With 6 bases removed from V and 7 bases from J, the gap between germline ends came to 13 bases. CDR3 length: 14 amino acids. In germline, CDR1 is SGHAT, CDR2 FQNNGV. Variable domain in full (rest from reference TRBV11-2 and TRBJ1-6): EAGVAQSPRYKIIEKRQSVAFWCNPISGHATLYWYQQILGQGPKLLIQFQNNGVVDDSQLPKDRFSAERLKGVDSTLKIQPAKLEDSAVYLCASRITGRNSPLHFGNGTRLTVT.

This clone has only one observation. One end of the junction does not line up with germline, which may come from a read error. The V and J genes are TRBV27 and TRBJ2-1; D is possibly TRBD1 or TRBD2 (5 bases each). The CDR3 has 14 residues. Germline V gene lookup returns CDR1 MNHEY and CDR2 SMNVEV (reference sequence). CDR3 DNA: TGTGCCAGCCATCGCCCGGGACCCAACAAAGAGCAGTTCTTC. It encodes CASHRPGPNKEQFF.

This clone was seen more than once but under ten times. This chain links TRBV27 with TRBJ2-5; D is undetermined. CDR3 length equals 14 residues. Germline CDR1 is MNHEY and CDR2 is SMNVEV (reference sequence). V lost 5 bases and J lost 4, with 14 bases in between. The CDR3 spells CASSPVGPGETQYF. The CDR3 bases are TGTGCCAGCAGTCCAGTCGGCCCGGGAGAGACCCAGTACTTC.

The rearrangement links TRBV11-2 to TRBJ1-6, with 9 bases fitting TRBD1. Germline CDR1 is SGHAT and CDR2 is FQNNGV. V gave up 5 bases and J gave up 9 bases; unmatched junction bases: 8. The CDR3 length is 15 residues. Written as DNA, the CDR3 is TGTGCCAGCAGCGTAGGGGACAGGGAGGCTTCACCCCTCCACTTT. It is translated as CASSVGDREASPLHF.

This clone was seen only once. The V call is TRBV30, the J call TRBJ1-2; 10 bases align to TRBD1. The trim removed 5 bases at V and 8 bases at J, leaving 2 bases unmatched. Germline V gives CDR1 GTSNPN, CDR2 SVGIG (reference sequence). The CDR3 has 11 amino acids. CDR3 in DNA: TGTGCCTGGGACAGGGGGCACGGCTACACCTTC. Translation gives CAWDRGHGYTF.

CDR3 protein: CASSPQIVAHEQYF. The CDR3 nucleotides read TGTGCCAGCAGTCCCCAAATAGTGGCCCACGAGCAGTACTTC. The V call is TRBV28, the J call TRBJ2-7; D is unresolved. CDR1 MDHEN and CDR2 SYDVKM come from the germline V gene. V was shortened by 5 bases and J by 5 bases, with 16 bases between the two germline ends. The CDR3 length is 14 residues.

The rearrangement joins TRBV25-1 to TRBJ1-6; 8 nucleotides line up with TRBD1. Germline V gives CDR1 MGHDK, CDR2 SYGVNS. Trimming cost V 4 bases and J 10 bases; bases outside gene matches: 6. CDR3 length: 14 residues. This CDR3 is CASSGQGAYSPLHF. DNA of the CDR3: TGTGCCAGCAGTGGCCAGGGGGCTTACTCACCCCTCCACTTT.

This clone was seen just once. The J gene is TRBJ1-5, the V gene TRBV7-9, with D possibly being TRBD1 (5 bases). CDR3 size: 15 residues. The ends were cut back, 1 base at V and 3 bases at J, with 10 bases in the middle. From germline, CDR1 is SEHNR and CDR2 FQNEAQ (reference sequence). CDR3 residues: CASSLGGRINQPQHF. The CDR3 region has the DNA TGTGCCAGCAGCTTAGGGGGACGGATCAATCAGCCCCAGCATTTT.

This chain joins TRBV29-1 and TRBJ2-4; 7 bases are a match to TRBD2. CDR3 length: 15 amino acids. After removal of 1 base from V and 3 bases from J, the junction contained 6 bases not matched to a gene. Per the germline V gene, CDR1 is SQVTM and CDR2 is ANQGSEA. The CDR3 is CSVEGGGFGKNIQYF. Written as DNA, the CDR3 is TGCAGCGTTGAAGGGGGAGGGTTCGGCAAAAACATTCAGTACTTC.

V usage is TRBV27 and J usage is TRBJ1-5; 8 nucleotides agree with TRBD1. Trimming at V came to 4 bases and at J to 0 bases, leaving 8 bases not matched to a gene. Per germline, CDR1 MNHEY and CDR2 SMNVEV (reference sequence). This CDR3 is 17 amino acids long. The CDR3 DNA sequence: TGTGCCAGCAGTTCCTGGACAGGGAGTTATAGCAATCAGCCCCAGCATTTT. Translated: CASSSWTGSYSNQPQHF.

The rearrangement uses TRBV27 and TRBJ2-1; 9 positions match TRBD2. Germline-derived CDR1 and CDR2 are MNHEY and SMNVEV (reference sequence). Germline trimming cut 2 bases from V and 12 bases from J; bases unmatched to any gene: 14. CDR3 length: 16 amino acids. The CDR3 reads CASSLSFAGGLGRQFF. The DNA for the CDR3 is TGTGCCAGCAGTTTAAGTTTCGCGGGGGGGCTCGGTCGGCAGTTCTTC.

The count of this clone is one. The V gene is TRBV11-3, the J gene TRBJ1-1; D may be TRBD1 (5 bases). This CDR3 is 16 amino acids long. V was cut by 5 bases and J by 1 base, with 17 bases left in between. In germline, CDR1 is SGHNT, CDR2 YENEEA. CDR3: CASSNRDRGRNTEAFF. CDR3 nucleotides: TGTGCCAGCAGCAACCGGGACCGCGGTCGGAACACTGAAGCTTTCTTT.

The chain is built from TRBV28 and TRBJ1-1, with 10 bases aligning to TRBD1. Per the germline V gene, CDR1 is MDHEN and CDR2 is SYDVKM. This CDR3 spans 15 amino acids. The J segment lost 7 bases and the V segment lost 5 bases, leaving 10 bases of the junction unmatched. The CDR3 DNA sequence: TGTGCCAGCAGTAACGGACAGGGGGGTAAGAATGAAGCTTTCTTT. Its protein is CASSNGQGGKNEAFF.

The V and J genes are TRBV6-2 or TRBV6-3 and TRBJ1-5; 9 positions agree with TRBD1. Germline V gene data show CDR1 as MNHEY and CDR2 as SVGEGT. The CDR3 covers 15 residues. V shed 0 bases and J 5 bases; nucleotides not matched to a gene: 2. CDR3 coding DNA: TGTGCCAGCAGTTACTCACAGGGGGCTTATCAGCCCCAGCATTTT. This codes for CASSYSQGAYQPQHF.

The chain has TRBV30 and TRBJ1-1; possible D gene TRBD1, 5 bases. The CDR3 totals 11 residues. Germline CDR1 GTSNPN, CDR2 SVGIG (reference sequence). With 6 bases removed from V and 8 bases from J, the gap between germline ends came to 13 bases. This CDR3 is CACTGGREAFF. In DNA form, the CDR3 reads TGTGCCTGCACCGGGGGACGAGAAGCTTTCTTT.

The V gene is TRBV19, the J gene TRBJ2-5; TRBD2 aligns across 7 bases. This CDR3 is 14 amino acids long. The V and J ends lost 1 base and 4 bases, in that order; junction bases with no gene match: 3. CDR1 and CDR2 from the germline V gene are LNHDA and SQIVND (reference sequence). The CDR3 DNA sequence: TGTGCCAGTAGTATAGGGGGGGGAAGAGAGACCCAGTACTTC. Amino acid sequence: CASSIGGGRETQYF.

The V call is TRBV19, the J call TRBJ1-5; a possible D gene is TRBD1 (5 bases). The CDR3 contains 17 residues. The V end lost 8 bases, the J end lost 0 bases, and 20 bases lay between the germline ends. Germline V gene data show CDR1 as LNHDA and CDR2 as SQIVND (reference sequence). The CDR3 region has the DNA TGTGCCAGTGAGCCGGGACCGAAAAGTTATAGCAATCAGCCCCAGCATTTT. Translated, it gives CASEPGPKSYSNQPQHF.

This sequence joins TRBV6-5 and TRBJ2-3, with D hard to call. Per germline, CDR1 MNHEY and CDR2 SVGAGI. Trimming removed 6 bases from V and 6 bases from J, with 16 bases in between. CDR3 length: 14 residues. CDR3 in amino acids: CASRSGSVDDTQYF. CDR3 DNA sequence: TGTGCCAGCAGGTCCGGCTCCGTTGATGATACGCAGTATTTT.

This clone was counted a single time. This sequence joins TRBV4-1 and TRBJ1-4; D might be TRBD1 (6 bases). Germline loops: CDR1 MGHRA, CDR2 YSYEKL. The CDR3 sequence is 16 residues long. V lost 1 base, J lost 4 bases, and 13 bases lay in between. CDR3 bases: TGCGCCAGCAGCCAAGCCTGGCAGGGGAGTAATGAAAAACTGTTTTTT. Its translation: CASSQAWQGSNEKLFF.